Listed below are T cell receptor beta chains from one sample, sequenced in a study of blood T cell repertoires in COVID-19. Here immunoSEQ multiplex PCR was the method, and the copy in TCRdb shows in-frame clones only, minus some. The table records some 360,000 clones, more than 70% of them present only once. Input material: peripheral blood. These receptors all stem from a woman in her sixties with COVID-19, enrolled during active disease. CDR3s include the opening cysteine and the closing phenylalanine or tryptophan. A D gene is named only where the DNA matches it firmly. Clone size is given for some rows only: seen once, a few or many times, or a class if the clone is expanded.

D gene,J gene,clone size,V gene,CDR3 protein,CDR3 DNA
.,TRBJ1-2,.,TRBV19,CASNHRGSYGYTF,TGTGCCAGTAATCACCGCGGCTCCTATGGCTACACCTTC
.,TRBJ1-2,.,TRBV18,CASSQGANYGYTF,TGTGCCAGCTCACAGGGAGCTAACTATGGCTACACCTTC
TRBD1,TRBJ2-5,.,TRBV18,CASSETGLKETQYF,TGTGCCAGCTCCGAGACAGGGTTAAAAGAGACCCAGTACTTC
.,TRBJ1-2,few,TRBV9,CASSPRQISNYGYTF,TGTGCCAGCAGCCCAAGACAGATATCTAACTATGGCTACACCTTC
TRBD2,TRBJ2-1,many,TRBV4-1,CASSDSGGALNEQFF,TGCGCCAGCAGCGATAGCGGGGGGGCGCTCAATGAGCAGTTCTTC
TRBD2,TRBJ2-1,.,TRBV5-1,CASSLTSGSHNEQFF,TGCGCCAGCAGCCTTACTAGCGGGTCGCACAATGAGCAGTTCTTC
TRBD2,TRBJ2-1,.,TRBV5-4,CASKRSGGEIEQFF,TGTGCCAGCAAAAGAAGCGGGGGGGAAATTGAGCAGTTCTTC
TRBD1,TRBJ1-2,few,TRBV28,CASRPLGTGTLNYGYTF,TGTGCCAGCAGGCCGTTGGGGACAGGGACTCTTAACTATGGCTACACCTTC
.,TRBJ1-4,.,TRBV3-1/TRBV3-2,CASSQQGSEKLFF,TGTGCCAGCAGCCAACAGGGGAGTGAAAAACTGTTTTTT
.,TRBJ1-2,.,TRBV4-1,CASHKGGGIGYTF,TGCGCCAGCCATAAAGGGGGAGGGATTGGCTACACCTTC
.,TRBJ2-3,.,TRBV6-2/TRBV6-3,CASSYRAVDSTDTQYF,TGTGCCAGCAGTTACCGCGCGGTCGATAGCACAGATACGCAGTATTTT
TRBD1,TRBJ1-2,.,TRBV14,CASSQDTGARYGYTF,TGTGCCAGCAGCCAAGATACAGGGGCGCGCTATGGCTACACCTTC
TRBD1,TRBJ1-2,once,TRBV4-2,CASSPPGTGGAYGYTF,TGTGCCAGCAGCCCTCCGGGGACAGGTGGGGCCTATGGCTACACCTTC
TRBD1,TRBJ1-6,once,TRBV6-2/TRBV6-3,CASSDDRDNSPLHF,TGTGCCAGCAGCGATGACAGGGATAATTCACCCCTCCACTTT
.,TRBJ1-5,.,TRBV2,CASSQNTENQPQHF,TGTGCCAGCTCCCAAAACACAGAGAATCAGCCCCAGCATTTT
TRBD1,TRBJ2-1,.,TRBV5-4,CASSLGGTGRYNEQFF,TGTGCCAGCAGCTTGGGAGGGACAGGAAGATACAATGAGCAGTTCTTC
TRBD2,TRBJ2-7,.,TRBV27,CASSYRGGWYEQYF,TGTGCCAGCAGTTACCGGGGGGGCTGGTACGAGCAGTACTTC
TRBD1,TRBJ1-2,.,TRBV7-9,CASSSNGQGRFGYTF,TGTGCCAGCAGCTCAAATGGACAGGGCAGATTTGGCTACACCTTC
TRBD1,TRBJ2-1,.,TRBV9,CASSLEWGTGGGDEQFF,TGTGCCAGCAGCCTGGAATGGGGGACAGGGGGCGGGGATGAGCAGTTCTTC
TRBD1,TRBJ2-7,.,TRBV28,CASSSHRTGTNEQYF,TGTGCCAGCAGTTCCCATCGGACAGGGACAAACGAGCAGTACTTC
.,TRBJ1-1,.,TRBV28,CSTGVNTEAFF,TGTAGTACGGGGGTGAACACTGAAGCTTTCTTT
.,TRBJ1-4,.,TRBV7-6,CASSLVRGTNEKLFF,TGTGCCAGCAGCTTAGTTAGGGGTACTAATGAAAAACTGTTTTTT
.,TRBJ1-4,.,TRBV19,CASNPQGSANEKLFF,TGTGCCAGTAATCCGCAGGGGTCCGCTAATGAAAAACTGTTTTTT
TRBD1,TRBJ1-6,.,TRBV6-5,CASRRTGERISPLHF,TGTGCCAGCAGGCGGACAGGGGAGAGGATTTCACCCCTCCACTTT
.,TRBJ1-2,.,TRBV28,CASSLGEGRDYTF,TGTGCCAGCAGTTTAGGGGAGGGTCGGGACTACACCTTC
.,TRBJ1-1,.,TRBV12-3/TRBV12-4,CASSLARVTEAFF,TGTGCCAGCAGTTTAGCTAGAGTCACTGAAGCTTTCTTT
TRBD1,TRBJ2-5,.,TRBV18,CASSSRGETQYF,TGTGCCAGCTCAAGCAGGGGGGAGACCCAGTACTTC
TRBD1,TRBJ1-2,.,TRBV7-9,CASSFGTAVCTF,TGTGCCAGCAGCTTCGGGACAGCCGTCTGCACCTTC
.,TRBJ1-1,.,TRBV6-5,CASRTSGFSEAFF,TGTGCCAGCAGGACATCAGGGTTTTCTGAAGCTTTCTTT
.,TRBJ1-1,.,TRBV6-1,CASSEGPGVNTEAFF,TGTGCCAGCAGTGAAGGTCCAGGGGTGAACACTGAAGCTTTCTTT
.,TRBJ1-1,.,TRBV19,CASSHQNTEAFF,TGTGCCAGTAGTCATCAGAACACTGAAGCTTTCTTT
.,TRBJ1-1,.,TRBV18,CASSPKGGSTEAFF,TGTGCCAGCTCACCTAAGGGAGGAAGCACTGAAGCTTTCTTT
TRBD1,TRBJ1-1,.,TRBV5-5,CASSLDRGYTEAFF,TGTGCCAGCAGCTTGGACAGGGGATACACTGAAGCTTTCTTT
.,TRBJ1-2,.,TRBV5-1,CASSGRQNYGYTF,TGCGCCAGCAGTGGGCGCCAAAACTATGGCTACACCTTC
.,TRBJ1-4,.,TRBV28,CASSLLDEKLFF,TGTGCCAGCAGTTTATTAGATGAAAAACTGTTTTTT
.,TRBJ2-7,few,TRBV6-5,CASSYSGSSYEQYF,TGTGCCAGCAGTTACTCAGGGAGCTCCTACGAGCAGTACTTC
.,TRBJ1-1,.,TRBV6-2/TRBV6-3,CASSYRLQGNTEAFF,TGTGCCAGCAGTTATAGGTTGCAGGGGAACACTGAAGCTTTCTTT
.,TRBJ1-4,.,TRBV19,CASSHPGSQTKKLFF,TGTGCCAGTAGCCATCCGGGAAGTCAGACGAAAAAACTGTTTTTT
.,TRBJ1-1,.,TRBV12-3/TRBV12-4,CASSPNPNTEAFF,TGTGCCAGCAGTCCCAATCCGAACACTGAAGCTTTCTTT
TRBD1,TRBJ1-5,once,TRBV5-8,CASSSGQGIFQPQHF,TGTGCCAGCAGCTCGGGACAGGGAATTTTTCAGCCCCAGCATTTT
TRBD1,TRBJ2-5,.,TRBV4-1,CASSQGTGGKKTQYF,TGCGCCAGCAGCCAGGGGACAGGGGGTAAAAAGACCCAGTACTTC
.,TRBJ1-2,few,TRBV12-3/TRBV12-4,CASSHRGQSSCTF,TGTGCCAGCAGCCATCGCGGACAGTCCTCTTGCACCTTC
.,TRBJ2-7,few,TRBV4-1,CASSQLSGDRAEQYF,TGCGCCAGCAGCCAACTTTCGGGGGATCGAGCCGAGCAGTACTTC
.,TRBJ1-4,once,TRBV4-2,CASSQESEKLFF,TGTGCCAGCAGCCAAGAGAGTGAAAAACTGTTTTTT
TRBD1,TRBJ2-3,few,TRBV5-1,CASNLGDRATDTQYF,TGCGCCAGCAACCTGGGGGACAGGGCAACAGATACGCAGTATTTT